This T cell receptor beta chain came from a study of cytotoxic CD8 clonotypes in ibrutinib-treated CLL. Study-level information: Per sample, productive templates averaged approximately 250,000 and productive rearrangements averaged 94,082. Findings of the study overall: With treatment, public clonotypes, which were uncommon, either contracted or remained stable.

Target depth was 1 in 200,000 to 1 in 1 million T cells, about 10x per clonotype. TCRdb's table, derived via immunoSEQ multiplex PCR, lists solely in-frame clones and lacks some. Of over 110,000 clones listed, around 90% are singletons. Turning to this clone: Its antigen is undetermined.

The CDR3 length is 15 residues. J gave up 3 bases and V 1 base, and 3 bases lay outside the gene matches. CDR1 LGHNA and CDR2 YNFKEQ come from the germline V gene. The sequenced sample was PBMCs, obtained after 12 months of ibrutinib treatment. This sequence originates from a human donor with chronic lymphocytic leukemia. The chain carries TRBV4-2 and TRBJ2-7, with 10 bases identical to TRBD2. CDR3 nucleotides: TGTGCCAGCAGCCAAGCTAGCGGGAGTCTCTACGAGCAGTACTTC. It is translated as CASSQASGSLYEQYF.